This TCR beta chain was captured in a study of T cells after yellow fever vaccination. Trimming removed 0 bases from V and 1 base from J; junction bases left unmatched: 7. Germline V gene data show CDR1 as SGHRS and CDR2 as YFSETQ. There are 17 residues in the CDR3. This clonotype was seen only a few times. TCRdb reprocessed the 5' RACE reads with MiXCR, giving one entry per CDR3 protein. The table lists under 550,000 distinct CDR3 sequences, roughly 22% of them singletons. The sequencing used PBMCs, collected roughly 23 days after the first yellow fever vaccination. The genes are TRBV5-1 and TRBJ2-5; 9 nucleotides agree with TRBD2. This clonotype was sampled from a man aged 18 to 29 who received the YFV17D yellow fever vaccine. DNA of the CDR3: TGCGCCAGCAGCTTGGCCGGGCGCGGGGGGGGCCAAGAGACCCAGTACTTC. Translation gives CASSLAGRGGGQETQYF.